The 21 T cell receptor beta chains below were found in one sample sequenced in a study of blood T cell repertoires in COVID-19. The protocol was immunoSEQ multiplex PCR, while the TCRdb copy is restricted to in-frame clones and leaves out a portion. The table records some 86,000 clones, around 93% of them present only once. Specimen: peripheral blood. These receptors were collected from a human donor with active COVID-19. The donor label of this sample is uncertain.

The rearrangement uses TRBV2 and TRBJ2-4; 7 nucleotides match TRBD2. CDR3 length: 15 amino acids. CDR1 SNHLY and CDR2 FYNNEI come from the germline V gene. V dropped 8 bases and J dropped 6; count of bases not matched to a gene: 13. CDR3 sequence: CASDKRAGDINIQYF. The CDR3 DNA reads TGTGCCAGCGATAAACGGGCGGGGGATATAAACATTCAGTACTTC.

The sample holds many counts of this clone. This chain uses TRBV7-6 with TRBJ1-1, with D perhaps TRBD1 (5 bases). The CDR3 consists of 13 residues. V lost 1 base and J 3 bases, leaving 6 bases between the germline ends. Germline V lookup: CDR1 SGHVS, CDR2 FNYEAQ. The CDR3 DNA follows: TGTGCCAGCAGCTTAGGGGGGGACACTGAAGCTTTCTTT. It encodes CASSLGGDTEAFF.

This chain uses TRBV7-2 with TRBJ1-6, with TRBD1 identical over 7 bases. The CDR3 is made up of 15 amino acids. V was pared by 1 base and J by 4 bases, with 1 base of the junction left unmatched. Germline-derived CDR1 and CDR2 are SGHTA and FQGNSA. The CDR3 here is CASSLGQGYNSPLHF. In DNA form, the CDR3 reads TGTGCCAGCAGCTTAGGACAGGGTTATAATTCACCCCTCCACTTT.

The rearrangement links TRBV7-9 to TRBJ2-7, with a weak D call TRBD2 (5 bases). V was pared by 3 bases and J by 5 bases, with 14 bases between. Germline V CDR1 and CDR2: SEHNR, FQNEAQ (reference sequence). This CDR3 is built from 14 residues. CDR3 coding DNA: TGTGCCAGCAGCTTGGGCGGGTGGGTCGACGAGCAGTACTTC. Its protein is CASSLGGWVDEQYF.

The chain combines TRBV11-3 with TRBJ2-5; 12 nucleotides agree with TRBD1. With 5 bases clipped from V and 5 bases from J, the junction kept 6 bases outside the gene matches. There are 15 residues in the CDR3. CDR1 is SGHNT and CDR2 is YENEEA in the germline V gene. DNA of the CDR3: TGTGCCAGCAGCCAGGGACAGGGGGCGAGCGAGACCCAGTACTTC. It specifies CASSQGQGASETQYF. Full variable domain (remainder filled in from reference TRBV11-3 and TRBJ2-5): EAGVVQSPRYKIIEKKQPVAFWCNPISGHNTLYWYLQNLGQGPELLIRYENEEAVDDSQLPKDRFSAERLKGVDSTLKIQPAELGDSAVYLCASSQGQGASETQYFGPGTRLLVL.

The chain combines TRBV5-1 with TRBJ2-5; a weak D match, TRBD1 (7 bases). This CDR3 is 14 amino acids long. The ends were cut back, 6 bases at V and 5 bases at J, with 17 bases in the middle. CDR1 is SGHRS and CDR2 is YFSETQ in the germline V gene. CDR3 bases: TGCGCCAGCAACATGGAGGGGGCGTGGGAGACCCAGTACTTC. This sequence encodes CASNMEGAWETQYF.

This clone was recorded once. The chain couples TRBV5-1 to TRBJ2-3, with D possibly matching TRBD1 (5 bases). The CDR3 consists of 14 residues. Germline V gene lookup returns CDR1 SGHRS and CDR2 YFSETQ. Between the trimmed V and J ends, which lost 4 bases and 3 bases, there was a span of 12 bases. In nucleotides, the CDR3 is TGCGCCAGCAGCGCCAGGGAAAATACAGATACGCAGTATTTT. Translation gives CASSARENTDTQYF. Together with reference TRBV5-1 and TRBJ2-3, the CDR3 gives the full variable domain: KAGVTQTPRYLIKTRGQQVTLSCSPISGHRSVSWYQQTPGQGLQFLFEYFSETQRNKGNFPGRFSGRQFSNSRSEMNVSTLELGDSALYLCASSARENTDTQYFGPGTRLTVL.

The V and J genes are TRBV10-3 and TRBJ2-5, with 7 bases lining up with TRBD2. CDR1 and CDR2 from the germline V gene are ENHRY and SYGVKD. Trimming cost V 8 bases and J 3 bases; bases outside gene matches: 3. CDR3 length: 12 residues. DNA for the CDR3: TGTGCCATCGGGGCGGGGGAAGAGACCCAGTACTTC. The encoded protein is CAIGAGEETQYF.

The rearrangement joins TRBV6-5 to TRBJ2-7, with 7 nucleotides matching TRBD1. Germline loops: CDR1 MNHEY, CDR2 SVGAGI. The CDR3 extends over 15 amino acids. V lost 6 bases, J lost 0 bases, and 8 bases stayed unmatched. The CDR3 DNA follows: TGTGCCAGCAGCCCGACAGGGAACCCCTCCTACGAGCAGTACTTC. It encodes CASSPTGNPSYEQYF.

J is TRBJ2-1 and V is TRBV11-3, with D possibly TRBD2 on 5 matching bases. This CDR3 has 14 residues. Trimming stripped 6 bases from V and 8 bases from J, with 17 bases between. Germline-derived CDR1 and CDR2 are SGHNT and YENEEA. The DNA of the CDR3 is TGTGCCAGCAGTTTACGGGGAGATGAATATGAGCAGTTCTTC. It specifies CASSLRGDEYEQFF.

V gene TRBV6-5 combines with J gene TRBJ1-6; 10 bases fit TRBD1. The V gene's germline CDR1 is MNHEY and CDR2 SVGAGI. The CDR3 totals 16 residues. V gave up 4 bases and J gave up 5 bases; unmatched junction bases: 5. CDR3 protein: CASSSGQGGNNSPLHF. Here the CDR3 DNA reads TGTGCCAGCAGTTCCGGACAGGGGGGGAATAATTCACCCCTCCACTTT.

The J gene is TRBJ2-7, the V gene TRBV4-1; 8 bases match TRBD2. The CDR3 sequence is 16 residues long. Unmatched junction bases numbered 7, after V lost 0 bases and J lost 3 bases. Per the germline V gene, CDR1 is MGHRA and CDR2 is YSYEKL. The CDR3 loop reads CASSQDLAGGIYEQYF. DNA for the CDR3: TGCGCCAGCAGCCAAGATCTCGCGGGGGGTATCTACGAGCAGTACTTC.

Here the CDR3 reads CASSLARGEVDEQYF. The CDR3 region has the DNA TGCGCCAGCAGCTTGGCCCGCGGGGAGGTAGACGAGCAGTACTTC. The chain uses TRBV5-1 and TRBJ2-7; tentatively, D is TRBD2 (6 bases). V dropped 0 bases and J dropped 5 bases, with 15 bases sitting between them. In germline, CDR1 is SGHRS, CDR2 YFSETQ. This CDR3 comprises 15 residues. The variable domain in full, with the rest retrieved from reference TRBV5-1 and TRBJ2-7, is KAGVTQTPRYLIKTRGQQVTLSCSPISGHRSVSWYQQTPGQGLQFLFEYFSETQRNKGNFPGRFSGRQFSNSRSEMNVSTLELGDSALYLCASSLARGEVDEQYFGPGTRLTVT.

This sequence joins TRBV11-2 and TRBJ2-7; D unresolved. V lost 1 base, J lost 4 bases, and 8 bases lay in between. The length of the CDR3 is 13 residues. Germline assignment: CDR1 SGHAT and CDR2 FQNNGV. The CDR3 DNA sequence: TGTGCCAGCAGCTTAGTAGATACGTACGAGCAGTACTTC. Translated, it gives CASSLVDTYEQYF. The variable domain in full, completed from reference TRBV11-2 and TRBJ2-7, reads EAGVAQSPRYKIIEKRQSVAFWCNPISGHATLYWYQQILGQGPKLLIQFQNNGVVDDSQLPKDRFSAERLKGVDSTLKIQPAKLEDSAVYLCASSLVDTYEQYFGPGTRLTVT.

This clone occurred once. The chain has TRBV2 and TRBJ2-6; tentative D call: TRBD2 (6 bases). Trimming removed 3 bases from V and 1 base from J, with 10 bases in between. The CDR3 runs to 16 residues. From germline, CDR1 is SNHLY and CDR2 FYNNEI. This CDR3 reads CASSEWGVSGANVLTF. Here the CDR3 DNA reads TGTGCCAGCAGTGAGTGGGGGGTATCTGGGGCCAACGTCCTGACTTTC. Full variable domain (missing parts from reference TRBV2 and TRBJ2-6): EPEVTQTPSHQVTQMGQEVILRCVPISNHLYFYWYRQILGQKVEFLVSFYNNEISEKSEIFDDQFSVERPDGSNFTLKIRSTKLEDSAMYFCASSEWGVSGANVLTFGAGSRLTVL.

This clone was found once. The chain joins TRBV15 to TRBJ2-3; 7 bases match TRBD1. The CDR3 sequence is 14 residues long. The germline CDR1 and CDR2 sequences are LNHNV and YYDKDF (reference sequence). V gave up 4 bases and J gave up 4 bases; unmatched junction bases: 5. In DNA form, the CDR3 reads TGTGCCACCAGCAACCGGACAGGCGCAGATACGCAGTATTTT. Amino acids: CATSNRTGADTQYF.

The CDR3 bases are TGCGCCAGCAGCCAAGAGGCTAGCGGGGGCCCAGATACGCAGTATTTT. This translates into CASSQEASGGPDTQYF. V gene TRBV4-3 combines with J gene TRBJ2-3, with 10 bases lining up with TRBD2. With 0 bases clipped from V and 4 bases from J, the junction kept 4 bases outside the gene matches. This CDR3 has 16 residues. Germline lookup yields CDR1 LGHNA and CDR2 YSLEER.

The CDR3 DNA sequence: TGTGCCAGCAGCTGGACAGTGAACACTGAAGCTTTCTTT. Translated, it gives CASSWTVNTEAFF. The chain joins TRBV12-3 or TRBV12-4 to TRBJ1-1; D possibly corresponds to TRBD1 (6 bases). There are 13 residues in the CDR3. Trimming stripped 6 bases from V and 0 bases from J, with 8 bases between.

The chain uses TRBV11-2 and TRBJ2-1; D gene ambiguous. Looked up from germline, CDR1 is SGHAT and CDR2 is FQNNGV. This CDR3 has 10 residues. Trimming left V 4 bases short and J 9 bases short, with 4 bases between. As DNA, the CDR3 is TGTGCCAGCAGCTCGGGTGAGCAGTTCTTC. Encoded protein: CASSSGEQFF.

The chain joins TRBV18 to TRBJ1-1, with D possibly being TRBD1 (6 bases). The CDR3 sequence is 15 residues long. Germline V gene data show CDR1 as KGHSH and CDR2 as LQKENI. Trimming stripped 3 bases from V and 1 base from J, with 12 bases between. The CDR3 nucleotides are TGTGCCAGCTCACCTTGGGGGCAGGGGAACACTGAAGCTTTCTTT. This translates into CASSPWGQGNTEAFF.

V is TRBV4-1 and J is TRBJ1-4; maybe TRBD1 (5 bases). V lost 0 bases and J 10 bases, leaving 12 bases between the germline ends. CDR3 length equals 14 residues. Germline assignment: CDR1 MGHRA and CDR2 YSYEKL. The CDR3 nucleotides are TGCGCCAGCAGCCAAGAAGGGGCCTTCGGAAAACTGTTTTTT. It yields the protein CASSQEGAFGKLFF.